Below are 11 T cell receptor beta chains sequenced from a single sample in a study of OX40 agonist ivuxolimab in advanced cancers. Only in-frame clones appear in the TCRdb table, and some are missing; sequencing was by immunoSEQ multiplex PCR. The sample has about 60,000 clones; about 89% are singletons. Sequences were derived from CD4+ or CD8+ T cells sorted from blood, sampled in a trial of the OX40 agonist ivuxolimab. The source is an adult with an advanced solid tumor such as melanoma, head and neck, liver or kidney cancer.

The V and J genes are TRBV14 and TRBJ2-5, with a possible D match to TRBD1 (5 bases). Germline CDR1 is SGHDN and CDR2 is FVKESK. This CDR3 is 13 amino acids long. Trimming left V 3 bases short and J 5 bases short, with 10 bases between. The CDR3 loop reads CASSHKGKETQYF. The CDR3 DNA sequence: TGTGCCAGCAGCCATAAGGGGAAGGAGACCCAGTACTTC. The full variable domain, with the rest looked up from reference TRBV14 and TRBJ2-5, is EAGVTQFPSHSVIEKGQTVTLRCDPISGHDNLYWYRRVMGKEIKFLLHFVKESKQDESGMPNNRFLAERTGGTYSTLKVQPAELEDSGVYFCASSHKGKETQYFGPGTRLLVL.

The chain recombines TRBV7-3 with TRBJ2-1; 9 nucleotides line up with TRBD2. The CDR3 runs to 15 residues. The germline V gene has CDR1 SGHTA and CDR2 FQGTGA. Losses at the gene ends were 5 bases for V and 5 bases for J; bases not matched to a gene: 7. CDR3 in amino acids: CASSPGLAGNNEQFF. CDR3 DNA sequence: TGTGCCAGCAGCCCTGGGCTAGCGGGAAACAATGAGCAGTTCTTC.

The J gene is TRBJ1-1, the V gene TRBV19; no firm D call. The V gene's germline CDR1 is LNHDA and CDR2 SQIVND (reference sequence). Between the trimmed V and J ends, which lost 5 bases and 6 bases, there was a span of 13 bases. This CDR3 is 13 amino acids long. The CDR3 DNA follows: TGTGCCAGTAGTGCTTTTTGGGGATCTGAAGCTTTCTTT. Its translation is CASSAFWGSEAFF. The whole variable domain, filled in from reference TRBV19 and TRBJ1-1, reads DGGITQSPKYLFRKEGQNVTLSCEQNLNHDAMYWYRQDPGQGLRLIYYSQIVNDFQKGDIAEGYSVSREKKESFPLTVTSAQKNPTAFYLCASSAFWGSEAFFGQGTRLTVV.

V and J are TRBV10-3 and TRBJ2-2; 8 nucleotides agree with TRBD1. CDR1 is ENHRY, CDR2 SYGVKD, per germline. Germline trimming cut 7 bases from V and 3 bases from J; bases unmatched to any gene: 10. CDR3 size: 16 residues. DNA of the CDR3: TGTGCCATCACTAAGACGGGACAGGCCGACACCGGGGAGCTGTTTTTT. It codes for CAITKTGQADTGELFF.

The V call is TRBV19, the J call TRBJ1-1, with D unresolved. The CDR3 covers 16 residues. CDR1 LNHDA and CDR2 SQIVND come from the germline V gene (reference sequence). V lost 0 bases and J lost 4, with 15 bases in between. CDR3 nucleotides: TGTGCCAGTAGTATAGAAGGGCTGTTGGTGGGCACTGAAGCTTTCTTT. Its translation: CASSIEGLLVGTEAFF.

V usage is TRBV25-1 and J usage is TRBJ2-7; TRBD2 matches 8 bases. V trimming: 3 bases; J trimming: 4 bases; junction bases outside the gene matches: 5. The CDR3 totals 14 residues. Per germline, CDR1 MGHDK and CDR2 SYGVNS. CDR3 DNA sequence: TGTGCCAGCAGTGATTGGACTAGCAGGTACGAGCAGTACTTC. It encodes CASSDWTSRYEQYF.

This clone was picked up a small number of times. V gene TRBV6-1 combines with J gene TRBJ1-5; D is unclear. The CDR3 consists of 12 residues. The germline V gene encodes CDR1 MNHNS and CDR2 SASEGT. Trimming took 2 bases from V and 6 from J, leaving 5 bases between them. The CDR3 region has the DNA TGTGCCAGCAGTGAATTAGGTCAGCCCCAGCATTTT. This codes for CASSELGQPQHF.

The V and J genes are TRBV7-9 and TRBJ2-1, with D perhaps TRBD1 (5 bases). This CDR3 comprises 14 residues. Germline CDR1 and CDR2: SEHNR and FQNEAQ (reference sequence). The V and J ends lost 7 bases and 3 bases respectively, with 13 bases between them. The CDR3, as DNA: TGTGCCAGCACCGTAGTCGACAGCTACAATGAGCAGTTCTTC. It specifies CASTVVDSYNEQFF. Drawing the rest from reference TRBV7-9 and TRBJ2-1, the complete variable domain is DTGVSQNPRHKITKRGQNVTFRCDPISEHNRLYWYRQTLGQGPEFLTYFQNEAQLEKSRLLSDRFSAERPKGSFSTLEIQRTEQGDSAMYLCASTVVDSYNEQFFGPGTRLTVL.

The DNA of the CDR3 is TGTGCCAGCACCCGGGGTCCACCCCTCCACTTT. Translating gives CASTRGPPLHF. The chain links TRBV2 to TRBJ1-6; D remains unclear. Deletions cut 7 bases from V and 11 bases from J, with 9 bases between. Germline V gene data show CDR1 as SNHLY and CDR2 as FYNNEI. The CDR3 has 11 residues.

The rearrangement joins TRBV5-1 to TRBJ1-1, with 10 positions matching TRBD1. J gave up 4 bases and V 0 bases, and 9 bases lay outside the gene matches. The CDR3 has 17 amino acids. In germline, CDR1 is SGHRS, CDR2 YFSETQ. DNA for the CDR3: TGCGCCAGCAGCTTGGTCCAGACAGGGGGCATCGGCACTGAAGCTTTCTTT. Translated: CASSLVQTGGIGTEAFF.

The V gene is TRBV29-1, the J gene TRBJ2-1, with D tentatively TRBD1 (6 bases). The V end lost 7 bases, the J end lost 3 bases, and 19 bases lay between the germline ends. Per germline, CDR1 SQVTM and CDR2 ANQGSEA. The CDR3 covers 15 residues. The CDR3 here is CSASPTGNHYNEQFF. In DNA form, the CDR3 reads TGCAGCGCTAGCCCTACAGGGAACCACTACAATGAGCAGTTCTTC.